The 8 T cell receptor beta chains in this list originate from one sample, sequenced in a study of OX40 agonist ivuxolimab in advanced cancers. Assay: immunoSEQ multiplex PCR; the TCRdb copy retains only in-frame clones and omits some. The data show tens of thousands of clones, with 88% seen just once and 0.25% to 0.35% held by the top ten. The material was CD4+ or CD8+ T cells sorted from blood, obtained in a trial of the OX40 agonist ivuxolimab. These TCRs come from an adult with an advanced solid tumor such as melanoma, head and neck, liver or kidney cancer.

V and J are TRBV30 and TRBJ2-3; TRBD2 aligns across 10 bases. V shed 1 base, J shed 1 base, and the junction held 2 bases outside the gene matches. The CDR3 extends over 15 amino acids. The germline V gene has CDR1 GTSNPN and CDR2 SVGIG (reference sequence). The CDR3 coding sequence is TGTGCCTGGAGTGGAGCGGGGGGGGGCACAGATACGCAGTATTTT. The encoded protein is CAWSGAGGGTDTQYF.

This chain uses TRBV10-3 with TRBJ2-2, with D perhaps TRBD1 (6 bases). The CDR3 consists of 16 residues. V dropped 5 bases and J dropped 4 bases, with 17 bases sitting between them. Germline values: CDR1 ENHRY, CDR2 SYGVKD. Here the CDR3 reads CAISRSGQSLTGELFF. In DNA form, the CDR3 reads TGTGCCATCAGTCGGTCCGGACAGAGCCTCACCGGGGAGCTGTTTTTT.

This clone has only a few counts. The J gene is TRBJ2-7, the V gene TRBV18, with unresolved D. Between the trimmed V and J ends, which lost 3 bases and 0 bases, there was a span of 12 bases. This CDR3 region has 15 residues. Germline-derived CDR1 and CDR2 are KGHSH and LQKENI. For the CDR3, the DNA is TGTGCCAGCTCACCGGAACGTATACTCTCCTACGAGCAGTACTTC. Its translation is CASSPERILSYEQYF.

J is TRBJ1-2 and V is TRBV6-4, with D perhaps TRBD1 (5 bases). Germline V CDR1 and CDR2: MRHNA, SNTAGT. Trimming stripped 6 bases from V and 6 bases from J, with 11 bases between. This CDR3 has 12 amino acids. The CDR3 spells CASRAAGHGYTF. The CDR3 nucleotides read TGTGCCAGCAGGGCAGCGGGACATGGCTACACCTTC.

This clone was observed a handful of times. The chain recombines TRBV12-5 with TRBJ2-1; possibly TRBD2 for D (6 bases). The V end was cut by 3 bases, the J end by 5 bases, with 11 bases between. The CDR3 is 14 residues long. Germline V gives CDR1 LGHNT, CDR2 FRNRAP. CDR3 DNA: TGTGCTAGTGGTTTCGGACGCGGGAACAATGAGCAGTTCTTC. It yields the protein CASGFGRGNNEQFF.

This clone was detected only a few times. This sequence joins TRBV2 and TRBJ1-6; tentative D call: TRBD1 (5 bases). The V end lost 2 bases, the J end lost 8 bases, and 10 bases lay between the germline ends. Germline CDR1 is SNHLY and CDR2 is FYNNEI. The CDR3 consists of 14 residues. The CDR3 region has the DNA TGTGCCAGCAGTGAACAGGGACGGGATTCACCCCTCCACTTT. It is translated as CASSEQGRDSPLHF. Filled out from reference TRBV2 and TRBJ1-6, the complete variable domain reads EPEVTQTPSHQVTQMGQEVILRCVPISNHLYFYWYRQILGQKVEFLVSFYNNEISEKSEIFDDQFSVERPDGSNFTLKIRSTKLEDSAMYFCASSEQGRDSPLHFGNGTRLTVT.

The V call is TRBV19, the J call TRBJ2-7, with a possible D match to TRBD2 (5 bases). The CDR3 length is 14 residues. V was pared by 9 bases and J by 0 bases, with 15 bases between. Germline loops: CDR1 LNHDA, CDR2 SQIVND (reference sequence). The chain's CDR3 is CASARGPISYEQYF. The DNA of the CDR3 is TGTGCCAGCGCACGGGGTCCAATCTCCTACGAGCAGTACTTC.

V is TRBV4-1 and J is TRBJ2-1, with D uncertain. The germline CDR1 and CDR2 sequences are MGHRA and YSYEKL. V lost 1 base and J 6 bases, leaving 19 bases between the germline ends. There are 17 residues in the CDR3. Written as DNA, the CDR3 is TGCGCCAGCAGCCAAGGGGATATGGGCCACCAGGCCAATGAGCAGTTCTTC. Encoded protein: CASSQGDMGHQANEQFF.